These 32 T cell receptor beta chains originate from one sample sequenced in a study of blood T cell repertoires in COVID-19. Only in-frame clones appear in the TCRdb table, and some are missing; sequencing was by immunoSEQ multiplex PCR. Of around 270,000 clones in the sample, 84% were seen once. The specimen sequenced was peripheral blood. Receptors were obtained from a middle-aged woman who had recovered from COVID-19.

J is TRBJ2-2 and V is TRBV6-4, with 9 bases that match TRBD1. Trimming removed 5 bases from V and 6 bases from J; junction bases left unmatched: 10. Germline-derived CDR1 and CDR2 are MRHNA and SNTAGT. The CDR3 covers 16 residues. CDR3 loop: CASSPGPGQGPGELFF. In DNA, the CDR3 is TGTGCCAGCAGTCCCGGACCGGGACAGGGACCCGGGGAGCTGTTTTTT.

This chain links TRBV28 with TRBJ1-2, with TRBD1 matching 8 bases. V dropped 6 bases and J dropped 3; count of bases not matched to a gene: 9. This CDR3 is built from 15 residues. From germline, CDR1 is MDHEN and CDR2 SYDVKM. The CDR3 loop reads CASSSTPGQDYGYTF. CDR3 nucleotides: TGTGCCAGCAGCTCAACACCGGGACAGGACTATGGCTACACCTTC.

This sequence joins TRBV6-5 and TRBJ1-1; no reliable D call. The germline V and J ends were trimmed by 0 bases and 4 bases, with 6 bases remaining between them. CDR3 length: 13 residues. Germline values: CDR1 MNHEY, CDR2 SVGAGI. In nucleotides, the CDR3 is TGTGCCAGCAGTTACTCGGGGAGCACTGAAGCTTTCTTT. Translated, it gives CASSYSGSTEAFF.

The rearrangement joins TRBV6-1 to TRBJ2-7, with D possibly TRBD1 on 5 matching bases. The germline V gene has CDR1 MNHNS and CDR2 SASEGT. Trimming pared 3 bases from V and 5 bases from J, leaving 8 bases between. This CDR3 has 12 amino acids. CDR3 sequence reads: CASSEGLHEQYF. Here the CDR3 DNA reads TGTGCCAGCAGTGAGGGGCTGCACGAGCAGTACTTC.

The genes are TRBV27 and TRBJ1-4; D not certain. Trimming removed 3 bases from V and 0 bases from J, with 5 bases in between. This CDR3 spans 14 amino acids. CDR1 MNHEY and CDR2 SMNVEV come from the germline V gene (reference sequence). CDR3 coding DNA: TGTGCCAGCAGTTTTTCCTCAACTAATGAAAAACTGTTTTTT. Residues: CASSFSSTNEKLFF.

The J gene is TRBJ1-4, the V gene TRBV15, with TRBD1 matching 8 bases. V shed 2 bases, J shed 11 bases, and the junction held 10 bases outside the gene matches. Germline-derived CDR1 and CDR2 are LNHNV and YYDKDF (reference sequence). The CDR3 has 15 residues. The chain's CDR3 is CATSRPQQGGGKLFF. Written as DNA, the CDR3 is TGTGCCACCAGCAGACCACAACAGGGGGGAGGTAAACTGTTTTTT.

The CDR3 DNA reads as TGTGCCATCAGTGGGGGACAAGGGATTTATGGCTACACCTTC. Translating gives CAISGGQGIYGYTF. V is TRBV10-3 and J is TRBJ1-2, with D maybe TRBD1 (6 bases). V lost 4 bases to trimming and J lost 5 bases, with 14 bases between them. This CDR3 is built from 14 residues. Germline CDR1 reads ENHRY; CDR2 reads SYGVKD.

This chain uses TRBV4-1 with TRBJ1-6; the match to TRBD1 covers 9 bases. V was pared by 1 base and J by 10 bases, with 8 bases of the junction left unmatched. CDR1 MGHRA and CDR2 YSYEKL come from the germline V gene. The CDR3 is 16 amino acids. The CDR3 region is CASSQGGTGRNSPLHF. The DNA of the CDR3 is TGCGCCAGCAGCCAAGGAGGGACAGGGAGAAACTCACCCCTCCACTTT.

V gene TRBV2 combines with J gene TRBJ2-7, with 11 bases that match TRBD2. Germline values: CDR1 SNHLY, CDR2 FYNNEI. J gave up 3 bases and V 7 bases, and 14 bases lay outside the gene matches. The CDR3 loop spans 17 amino acids. This CDR3 reads CASIPKGVTSGGYEQYF. CDR3 DNA sequence: TGTGCCAGCATCCCTAAGGGGGTTACTAGCGGGGGCTACGAGCAGTACTTC.

The gene calls are TRBV28 and TRBJ2-7; 9 bases line up with TRBD2. Germline V gives CDR1 MDHEN, CDR2 SYDVKM. The CDR3 length is 19 residues. The V gene end was trimmed by 7 bases and the J gene end by 5 bases; junction bases not matched to a gene: 24. As DNA, the CDR3 is TGTGCCAGCAAACCCCAAGCGTGGTTTCCGGGACTAGCACCCAACGAGCAGTACTTC. The encoded protein is CASKPQAWFPGLAPNEQYF.

The chain recombines TRBV9 with TRBJ2-2; 7 bases are shared with TRBD2. This CDR3 contains 14 residues. The V and J ends lost 3 bases and 7 bases, in that order; junction bases with no gene match: 6. CDR1 is SGDLS and CDR2 is YYNGEE in the germline V gene. The CDR3 nucleotides are TGTGCCAGCAGCGGGACTAGTCGTGGCGGGGAGCTGTTTTTT. This gives the protein CASSGTSRGGELFF.

The CDR3 loop is CASSSRSTSPGDTQYF. The CDR3 DNA follows: TGTGCCAGCAGCTCTCGTTCGACTAGCCCCGGAGATACGCAGTATTTT. The genes are TRBV7-9 and TRBJ2-3; 7 bases agree with TRBD2. The germline V gene encodes CDR1 SEHNR and CDR2 FQNEAQ (reference sequence). This CDR3 spans 16 amino acids. V lost 4 bases, J lost 5 bases, and 12 bases stayed unmatched.

V and J are TRBV4-1 and TRBJ2-7; 9 nucleotides line up with TRBD1. V shed 3 bases and J 6 bases; nucleotides not matched to a gene: 6. Per the germline V gene, CDR1 is MGHRA and CDR2 is YSYEKL. CDR3 length: 14 amino acids. The CDR3 loop reads CASSHRDRAAEQYF. The CDR3 region has the DNA TGCGCCAGCAGCCACCGGGACAGGGCGGCCGAGCAGTACTTC.

This chain joins TRBV15 and TRBJ2-1; 9 positions agree with TRBD1. The V and J ends lost 1 base and 3 bases, in that order; junction bases with no gene match: 7. Germline values: CDR1 LNHNV, CDR2 YYDKDF (reference sequence). The length of the CDR3 is 17 residues. In DNA form, the CDR3 reads TGTGCCACCAGCAGAGCCCTCGGACAGGGGTTCTACAATGAGCAGTTCTTC. As protein: CATSRALGQGFYNEQFF. Drawing the rest from reference TRBV15 and TRBJ2-1, the complete variable domain is DAMVIQNPRYQVTQFGKPVTLSCSQTLNHNVMYWYQQKSSQAPKLLFHYYDKDFNNEADTPDNFQSRRPNTSFCFLDIRSPGLGDTAMYLCATSRALGQGFYNEQFFGPGTRLTVL.

V is TRBV2 and J is TRBJ1-1; no definite D call. V gave up 6 bases and J gave up 4 bases, with 15 bases separating them. This CDR3 has 14 residues. Per the germline V gene, CDR1 is SNHLY and CDR2 is FYNNEI. The CDR3 bases are TGTGCCAGCAGCGAAACGAAACAGAGCACTGAAGCTTTCTTT. Protein sequence: CASSETKQSTEAFF.

The rearrangement links TRBV11-1 to TRBJ2-2; no reliable D call. The germline V gene has CDR1 SGHAT and CDR2 FQDESV (reference sequence). The CDR3 consists of 14 residues. Deletions cut 1 base from V and 1 base from J, with 4 bases between. CDR3 nucleotides: TGTGCCAGCAGCTTAGTAAAGAACACCGGGGAGCTGTTTTTT. As protein: CASSLVKNTGELFF.

The chain couples TRBV6-2 or TRBV6-3 to TRBJ2-7, with 7 bases fitting TRBD1. V shed 4 bases, J shed 4 bases, and the junction held 22 bases outside the gene matches. The CDR3 spans 19 residues. In germline, CDR1 is MNHEY, CDR2 SVGEGT. The CDR3 region has the DNA TGTGCCAGCAGTTCCGAGTTATTGGTCTACAGGGACAGCGATTACGAGCAGTACTTC. This gives the protein CASSSELLVYRDSDYEQYF.

V gene TRBV7-9 combines with J gene TRBJ1-6, with unresolved D. Trimming pared 7 bases from V and 0 bases from J, leaving 10 bases between. CDR3 length: 15 residues. Germline V gives CDR1 SEHNR, CDR2 FQNEAQ (reference sequence). CDR3 DNA: TGTGCCAGCACTAACCGGAGCTCCTATAATTCACCCCTCCACTTT. Encoded protein: CASTNRSSYNSPLHF.

The genes are TRBV2 and TRBJ2-3, with a weak D call TRBD2 (5 bases). The CDR3 has 13 amino acids. Deletions cut 6 bases from V and 2 bases from J, with 9 bases between. Germline values: CDR1 SNHLY, CDR2 FYNNEI. The CDR3 sequence is CASRGEYTDTQYF. The DNA of the CDR3 is TGTGCCAGCAGGGGAGAATACACAGATACGCAGTATTTT.

This rearrangement joins TRBV29-1 to TRBJ2-7, with a weak D call TRBD1 (6 bases). V lost 7 bases, J lost 4 bases, and 17 bases lay in between. The CDR3 sequence is 13 residues long. Germline V gene data show CDR1 as SQVTM and CDR2 as ANQGSEA. The CDR3 coding sequence is TGCAGCGGACAACAGGGATTGGGATACGAGCAGTACTTC. It codes for CSGQQGLGYEQYF.

The sample holds a few counts of this clone. This CDR3 reads CASSVDPTGIQYF. CDR3 DNA: TGTGCCAGCAGCGTAGACCCTACGGGCATTCAGTACTTC. The V call is TRBV9, the J call TRBJ2-4, with D unclear. The length of the CDR3 is 13 residues. Germline V gene data show CDR1 as SGDLS and CDR2 as YYNGEE. Trimming removed 0 bases from V and 9 bases from J, with 10 bases in between.

This sequence joins TRBV12-3 or TRBV12-4 and TRBJ2-3, with 8 nucleotides matching TRBD2. Losses at the gene ends were 6 bases for V and 12 bases for J; bases not matched to a gene: 11. The CDR3 length is 13 residues. Written as DNA, the CDR3 is TGTGCCAGCAGACCGGACACCGGGACTAGTCAGTATTTT. Amino acid sequence: CASRPDTGTSQYF.

This clone was counted only a few times. The gene calls are TRBV4-2 and TRBJ1-6, with 9 positions matching TRBD1. This CDR3 is 15 amino acids long. After removal of 1 base from V and 7 bases from J, the junction contained 2 bases not matched to a gene. Germline V gives CDR1 LGHNA, CDR2 YNFKEQ. The CDR3 coding sequence is TGTGCCAGCAGCCAAGGAGGACAGGGGAATTCACCCCTCCACTTT. Translating gives CASSQGGQGNSPLHF.

The rearrangement links TRBV27 to TRBJ1-5; D possibly corresponds to TRBD1 (6 bases). The V end was cut by 6 bases, the J end by 1 base, with 16 bases between. The CDR3 contains 16 residues. The germline V gene encodes CDR1 MNHEY and CDR2 SMNVEV (reference sequence). CDR3 sequence reads: CASRQSGASSNQPQHF. CDR3 nucleotides: TGTGCCAGCAGACAATCAGGGGCTTCGAGCAATCAGCCCCAGCATTTT.

This sequence joins TRBV5-1 and TRBJ2-2, with TRBD1 matching 10 bases. The germline V gene encodes CDR1 SGHRS and CDR2 YFSETQ. This CDR3 spans 16 amino acids. The J segment lost 5 bases and the V segment lost 4 bases, leaving 8 bases of the junction unmatched. CDR3 protein: CASSPAGTGVTGELFF. Here the CDR3 DNA reads TGCGCCAGCAGCCCAGCCGGGACAGGGGTTACCGGGGAGCTGTTTTTT.

The table lists this clone with a few counts. The gene calls are TRBV28 and TRBJ1-2; D perhaps matches TRBD1 (6 bases). Germline CDR1 MDHEN, CDR2 SYDVKM. This CDR3 has 14 amino acids. V was cut by 5 bases and J by 0 bases, with 10 bases left in between. The chain's CDR3 is CASSRQEANYGYTF. DNA for the CDR3: TGTGCCAGCAGTAGACAGGAAGCTAACTATGGCTACACCTTC.

The rearrangement links TRBV5-8 to TRBJ2-2; 7 bases fit TRBD2. The CDR3 spans 15 residues. V shed 1 base and J 4 bases; nucleotides not matched to a gene: 4. Germline V lookup: CDR1 SGHTS, CDR2 YDEGEE. The CDR3, as DNA: TGTGCCAGCAGCTTGACGAGCGGGGCCACCGGGGAGCTGTTTTTT. Protein product: CASSLTSGATGELFF.

The chain links TRBV6-5 to TRBJ1-6; TRBD1 is a possible D gene (5 bases). The CDR3 runs 13 residues. Germline CDR1 and CDR2: MNHEY and SVGAGI. V was cut by 7 bases and J by 7 bases, with 11 bases left in between. CDR3 nucleotide sequence: TGTGCCAGCACCCGGGGGGGGAATTCACCCCTCCACTTT. Translation gives CASTRGGNSPLHF.

A note on this clone: Other DNA sequences in the sample encode the same CDR3. The chain joins TRBV15 to TRBJ1-5; D is unresolved. The CDR3 spans 15 residues. With 0 bases removed from V and 4 bases from J, the gap between germline ends came to 10 bases. Germline values: CDR1 LNHNV, CDR2 YYDKDF (reference sequence). CDR3 amino acids: CATSRDLGLNQPQHF. Here the CDR3 DNA reads TGTGCCACCAGCAGAGATTTAGGACTGAATCAGCCCCAGCATTTT.

This clone was found once. This CDR3 reads CASAFGQDLILNYGYTF. In nucleotides, the CDR3 is TGCGCCAGCGCGTTCGGACAGGACCTTATCCTTAACTATGGCTACACCTTC. V usage is TRBV5-1 and J usage is TRBJ1-2; 7 bases align to TRBD1. This CDR3 region has 17 residues. Germline trimming cut 7 bases from V and 1 base from J; bases unmatched to any gene: 16. The germline CDR1 and CDR2 sequences are SGHRS and YFSETQ.

The chain combines TRBV4-2 with TRBJ2-2; tentatively, D is TRBD2 (6 bases). This CDR3 contains 16 residues. Germline V gene lookup returns CDR1 LGHNA and CDR2 YNFKEQ. V was trimmed by 4 bases and J by 3 bases, leaving 15 bases between them. The DNA for the CDR3 is TGTGCCAGCAGCCTAGAAGCGGGTTTGCACACCGGGGAGCTGTTTTTT. This translates into CASSLEAGLHTGELFF.

This rearrangement joins TRBV28 to TRBJ1-2, with 8 bases identical to TRBD1. The CDR3 has 13 amino acids. Trimming at V came to 5 bases and at J to 8 bases, leaving 7 bases not matched to a gene. In germline, CDR1 is MDHEN, CDR2 SYDVKM. CDR3 loop: CASSRRDRTGYTF. As DNA, the CDR3 is TGTGCCAGCAGTCGCCGGGACAGGACCGGCTACACCTTC.